Below, 18 T cell receptor beta chains from the same sample are listed, as sequenced in a study of blood T cells in healthy people across ages. Next came a second PCR, run for 7 to 11 cycles, which used a sample-barcoded 5' primer along with a J-beta primer mix. MiXCR, run by TCRdb on the 5' RACE reads, gives a single entry per CDR3 protein. The sample lists over 1.5 million distinct CDR3 sequences, less than 50% occurring once. The material sequenced was blood. The receptors shown here come from a woman in her thirties or forties in good health.

This chain joins TRBV21-1 and TRBJ1-1. TRBV21-1 is a pseudogene. The CDR3 is 11 amino acids. The CDR3 coding sequence is TGTGCCAGACACCCGAACACTGAAGCTTTCTTT. Encoded protein: CARHPNTEAFF.

CDR3 sequence: CASNPDVRADGYTF. Here the CDR3 DNA reads TGTGCCAGCAACCCGGATGTACGAGCAGATGGCTACACCTTC. The chain employs TRBV7-9 and TRBJ1-2; no definite D call. The CDR3 is made up of 14 amino acids. Trimming left V 7 bases short and J 6 bases short, with 18 bases between. Germline CDR1 SEHNR, CDR2 FQNEAQ (reference sequence).

This clonotype was observed once. The V and J genes are TRBV2 and TRBJ2-3; D is ambiguous. This CDR3 region has 12 residues. Germline lookup yields CDR1 SNHLY and CDR2 FYNNEI. With 7 bases removed from V and 2 bases from J, the gap between germline ends came to 7 bases. CDR3: CASIRNTDTQYF. CDR3 bases: TGTGCCAGCATCAGAAACACAGATACGCAGTATTTT.

The V call is TRBV6-5, the J call TRBJ2-2, with no clear D. This CDR3 has 15 residues. V lost 0 bases, J lost 4 bases, and 9 bases lay in between. Germline CDR1 is MNHEY and CDR2 is SVGAGI. The CDR3 nucleotides are TGTGCCAGCAGTTACTCCGGGCACTCCACCGGGGAGCTGTTTTTT. Translated, it gives CASSYSGHSTGELFF.

The V and J genes are TRBV6-2 or TRBV6-3 and TRBJ2-3, with D possibly TRBD2 on 6 matching bases. V shed 5 bases and J shed 1 base, with 16 bases lying between them. This CDR3 spans 16 amino acids. CDR1 and CDR2 (germline): MNHEY, SVGEGT. Here the CDR3 reads CASSIPGVAGTDTQYF. In nucleotides, the CDR3 is TGTGCCAGCAGTATCCCGGGGGTAGCGGGCACAGATACGCAGTATTTT.

The chain is built from TRBV20-1 and TRBJ2-7; D remains unclear. Germline CDR1 DFQATT, CDR2 SNEGSKA (reference sequence). CDR3 length: 12 amino acids. V shed 3 bases and J shed 3 bases, with 9 bases lying between them. The CDR3 DNA reads TGCAGTGCTAGTGCACAGAACTACGAGCAGTACTTC. Translated, it gives CSASAQNYEQYF.

The V gene is TRBV6-2 or TRBV6-3, the J gene TRBJ2-6; weak D call: TRBD2 (5 bases). Between the trimmed V and J ends, which lost 4 bases and 0 bases, there was a span of 13 bases. Germline CDR1 is MNHEY and CDR2 is SVGEGT. This CDR3 has 17 residues. Here the CDR3 reads CASSSSRRDSGANVLTF. Here the CDR3 DNA reads TGTGCCAGCAGTTCCTCCCGACGGGACTCTGGGGCCAACGTCCTGACTTTC.

This clonotype was picked up a small number of times. The rearrangement joins TRBV28 to TRBJ2-5; 8 bases align to TRBD1. The CDR3 is 14 amino acids. J lost 1 base, V lost 7 bases, and 5 bases had no gene match. Germline CDR1 MDHEN, CDR2 SYDVKM. CDR3 nucleotides: TGTGCCAGCAACGAAGACAGGGGCCAAGAGACCCAGTACTTC. Translated: CASNEDRGQETQYF.

The chain has TRBV18 and TRBJ2-7; D tentatively fits TRBD1 or TRBD2 (5 bases each). Germline CDR1 reads KGHSH; CDR2 reads LQKENI. V was trimmed by 5 bases and J by 0 bases, leaving 14 bases between them. The CDR3 consists of 15 residues. The CDR3 here is CASSAGTDHSYEQYF. In DNA, the CDR3 is TGTGCCAGCTCAGCCGGGACGGACCACTCCTACGAGCAGTACTTC.

The chain uses TRBV20-1 and TRBJ2-5, with 9 bases aligning to TRBD2. The V gene's germline CDR1 is DFQATT and CDR2 SNEGSKA (reference sequence). J was trimmed by 3 bases and V by 5 bases; bases with no gene match: 10. There are 15 residues in the CDR3. CDR3 amino acids: CSARRLIAGEETQYF. The CDR3 DNA reads TGCAGTGCTCGCAGACTAATAGCGGGGGAAGAGACCCAGTACTTC.

This clonotype appeared a few times. The genes are TRBV5-1 and TRBJ2-5; D unresolved. Germline V lookup: CDR1 SGHRS, CDR2 YFSETQ. The CDR3 spans 14 residues. Trimming pared 2 bases from V and 1 base from J, leaving 9 bases between. The DNA of the CDR3 is TGCGCCAGCAGCTTTTGGGGAACCCAAGAGACCCAGTACTTC. Its protein is CASSFWGTQETQYF.

Only a few counts were recorded for this clonotype. V is TRBV2 and J is TRBJ1-2; D possibly corresponds to TRBD1 (5 bases). The CDR3 is made up of 14 amino acids. V lost 7 bases to trimming and J lost 4 bases, with 16 bases between them. Germline lookup yields CDR1 SNHLY and CDR2 FYNNEI. DNA of the CDR3: TGTGCCAGCAAACAAGAGACAGAGAGCTATGGCTACACCTTC. Translation: CASKQETESYGYTF.

This chain joins TRBV5-5 and TRBJ2-7; no clear D. Germline values: CDR1 SGHKS, CDR2 YYEKEE (reference sequence). With 1 base removed from V and 6 bases from J, the gap between germline ends came to 14 bases. The CDR3 consists of 14 residues. CDR3 in amino acids: CASSLSTVHLEQYF. As DNA, the CDR3 is TGTGCCAGCAGCTTGAGTACAGTCCATCTCGAGCAGTACTTC.

This chain connects TRBV7-6 to TRBJ2-1; D call uncertain. The CDR3 runs 15 residues. Per the germline V gene, CDR1 is SGHVS and CDR2 is FNYEAQ. V was shortened by 5 bases and J by 3 bases, with 14 bases between the two germline ends. The CDR3 coding sequence is TGTGCCAGCAGCCCTGTAGGTGGCAGCTACAATGAGCAGTTCTTC. Translating it yields CASSPVGGSYNEQFF.

As concerns this clonotype: At one end, the junction sequence differs from germline, possibly due to a read error. V usage is TRBV27 and J usage is TRBJ1-1; 10 nucleotides agree with TRBD1. The germline V gene encodes CDR1 MNHEY and CDR2 SMNVEV (reference sequence). The CDR3 is made up of 16 amino acids. The CDR3 protein is CTSSSRQGAMNTEAFF. As DNA, the CDR3 is TGTACCAGCAGTTCCCGACAGGGGGCGATGAACACTGAAGCTTTCTTT.

V usage is TRBV5-1 and J usage is TRBJ1-5; unclear D gene. Looked up from germline, CDR1 is SGHRS and CDR2 is YFSETQ. There are 15 residues in the CDR3. The V gene lost 4 bases and the J gene lost 4 bases, with 15 bases spanning the gap. CDR3 loop: CASSVHPGENQPQHF. CDR3 nucleotides: TGCGCCAGCAGCGTGCACCCGGGAGAGAATCAGCCCCAGCATTTT.

The CDR3 sequence is CASSPPGQGNVRYTF. CDR3 DNA: TGTGCCAGCAGTCCACCGGGACAGGGGAATGTTCGTTACACCTTC. The chain is built from TRBV6-5 and TRBJ1-2; TRBD1 matches 10 bases. Per the germline V gene, CDR1 is MNHEY and CDR2 is SVGAGI. V lost 5 bases and J lost 11; bases outside the gene matches: 14. The CDR3 loop spans 15 amino acids.

This sequence joins TRBV9 and TRBJ2-6; TRBD2 matches 8 bases. The CDR3 sequence is 18 residues long. Germline V gene lookup returns CDR1 SGDLS and CDR2 YYNGEE. J lost 0 bases, V lost 3 bases, and 8 bases had no gene match. Here the CDR3 DNA reads TGTGCCAGCAGCGCAGAACTAGCGGAATACTCTGGGGCCAACGTCCTGACTTTC. Amino acids: CASSAELAEYSGANVLTF.